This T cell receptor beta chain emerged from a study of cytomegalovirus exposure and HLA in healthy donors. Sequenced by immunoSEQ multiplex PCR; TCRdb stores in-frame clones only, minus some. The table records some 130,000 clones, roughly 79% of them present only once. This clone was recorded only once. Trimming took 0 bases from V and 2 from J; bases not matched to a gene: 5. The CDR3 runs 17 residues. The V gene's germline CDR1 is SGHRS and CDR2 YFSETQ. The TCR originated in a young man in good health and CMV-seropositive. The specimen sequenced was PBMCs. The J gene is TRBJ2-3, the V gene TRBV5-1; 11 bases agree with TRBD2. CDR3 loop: CASSLAGTSGNTDTQYF. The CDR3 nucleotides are TGCGCCAGCAGCTTGGCAGGGACTAGCGGAAACACAGATACGCAGTATTTT.